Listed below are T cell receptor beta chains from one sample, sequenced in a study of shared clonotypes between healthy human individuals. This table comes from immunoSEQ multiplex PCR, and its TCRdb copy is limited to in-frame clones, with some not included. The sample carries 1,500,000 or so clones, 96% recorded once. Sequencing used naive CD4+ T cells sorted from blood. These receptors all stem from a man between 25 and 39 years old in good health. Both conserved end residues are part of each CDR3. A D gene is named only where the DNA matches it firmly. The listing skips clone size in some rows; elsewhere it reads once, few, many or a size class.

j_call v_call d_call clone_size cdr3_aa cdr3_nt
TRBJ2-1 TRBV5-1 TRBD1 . CASSLGQGDVNEQFF TGCGCCAGCAGCTTGGGACAGGGGGACGTCAATGAGCAGTTCTTC
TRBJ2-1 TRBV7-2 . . CASSLIRNEQFF TGTGCCAGCAGCTTAATCCGCAACGAGCAGTTCTTC
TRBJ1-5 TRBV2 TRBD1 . CASRVDRDQPQHF TGTGCCAGCAGGGTGGACAGGGATCAGCCCCAGCATTTT
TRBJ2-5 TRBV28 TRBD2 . CASSISRDYRTQYF TGTGCCAGCAGTATCTCCAGGGACTATAGGACCCAGTACTTC
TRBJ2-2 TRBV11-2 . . CASSLVSGPGTGELFF TGTGCCAGCAGCTTAGTCTCGGGGCCGGGGACCGGGGAGCTGTTTTTT
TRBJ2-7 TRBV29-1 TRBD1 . CSAGTAYEQYF TGCAGCGCGGGGACAGCTTACGAGCAGTACTTC
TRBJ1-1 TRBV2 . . CASSSRGAAEAFF TGTGCCAGCAGTAGTAGAGGGGCGGCTGAAGCTTTCTTT
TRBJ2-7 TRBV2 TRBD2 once CASTQASGSWGYEQYF TGTGCCAGCACCCAGGCTAGCGGGAGTTGGGGCTACGAGCAGTACTTC
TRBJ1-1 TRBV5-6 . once CASSLAGVSEAFF TGTGCCAGCAGCTTGGCCGGGGTATCTGAAGCTTTCTTT
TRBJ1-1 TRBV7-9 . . CASSLRTANTEAFF TGTGCCAGCAGCCTTCGGACAGCGAACACTGAAGCTTTCTTT
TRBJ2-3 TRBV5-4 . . CASSFSEPSDTQYF TGTGCCAGCAGCTTTTCGGAGCCCTCAGATACGCAGTATTTT
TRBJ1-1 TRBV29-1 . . CSVALGGQNTEAFF TGCAGCGTTGCCCTCGGAGGACAGAACACTGAAGCTTTCTTT
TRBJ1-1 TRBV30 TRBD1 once CAWAQPTTGGLRNTEAFF TGTGCCTGGGCACAACCCACGACAGGGGGCTTAAGGAACACTGAAGCTTTCTTT
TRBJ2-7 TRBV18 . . CASSPPVTEGKYF TGTGCCAGCTCACCACCTGTCACAGAAGGCAAGTACTTC
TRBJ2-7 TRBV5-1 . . CASSLGGPYEQYF TGCGCCAGCAGCTTGGGAGGGCCCTACGAGCAGTACTTC
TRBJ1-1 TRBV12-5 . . CASGQGRTGTEAFF TGTGCTAGTGGCCAAGGCCGGACGGGGACTGAAGCTTTCTTT
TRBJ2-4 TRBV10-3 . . CAISETSERDIQYF TGTGCCATCAGTGAGACGTCAGAGCGGGACATTCAGTACTTC
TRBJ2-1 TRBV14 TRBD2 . CASSPLAGASINEQFF TGTGCCAGCAGCCCATTAGCGGGAGCTAGCATAAATGAGCAGTTCTTC
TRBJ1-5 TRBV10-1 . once CASIGDAQPQHF TGCGCCAGCATAGGGGACGCTCAGCCCCAGCATTTT
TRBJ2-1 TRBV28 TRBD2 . CASPPSLAGGNEQFF TGTGCCAGCCCCCCTAGTCTAGCGGGAGGTAATGAGCAGTTCTTC
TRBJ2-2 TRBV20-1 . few CSASSTGELFF TGCAGTGCGTCGAGCACCGGGGAGCTGTTTTTT
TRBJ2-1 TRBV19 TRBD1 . CASSPHRGTGTRSYNEQFF TGTGCCAGTAGCCCACACAGGGGAACCGGGACAAGATCCTACAATGAGCAGTTCTTC
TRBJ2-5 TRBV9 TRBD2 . CASSVLAGGQETQYF TGTGCCAGCAGCGTCCTGGCGGGAGGGCAAGAGACCCAGTACTTC
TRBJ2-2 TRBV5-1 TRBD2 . CASSLLAGAPGELFF TGCGCCAGCAGCTTGTTAGCGGGAGCTCCCGGGGAGCTGTTTTTT
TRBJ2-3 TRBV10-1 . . CASSESAGRTDTQYF TGCGCCAGCAGTGAGTCGGCAGGACGCACAGATACGCAGTATTTT
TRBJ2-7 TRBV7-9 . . CASSLGDSSTYEQYF TGTGCCAGCAGCTTGGGCGACAGTAGCACCTACGAGCAGTACTTC
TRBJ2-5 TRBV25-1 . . CASSEFGGGPRETQYF TGTGCCAGCAGTGAATTCGGAGGGGGCCCACGGGAGACCCAGTACTTC
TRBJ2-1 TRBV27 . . CASSSQRSGRNEQFF TGTGCCAGCAGTTCCCAGAGGTCGGGGAGAAATGAGCAGTTCTTC
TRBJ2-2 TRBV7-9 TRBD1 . CASSLAGTANTGELFF TGTGCCAGCAGCTTAGCCGGGACAGCCAACACCGGGGAGCTGTTTTTT
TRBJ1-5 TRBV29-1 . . CSVAWTAQGNQPQHF TGCAGCGTCGCATGGACAGCTCAGGGGAATCAGCCCCAGCATTTT
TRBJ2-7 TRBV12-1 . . CASSIPGGPYEQYF TGTGCCAGCAGTATCCCGGGAGGGCCCTACGAGCAGTACTTC